This T cell receptor (beta chain) was recorded in a study of cytomegalovirus exposure and HLA in healthy donors. Germline CDR1 SQVTM, CDR2 ANQGSEA. Losses at the gene ends were 1 base for V and 0 bases for J; bases not matched to a gene: 15. The CDR3 contains 19 residues. In the PCR, 60 Vbeta and 13 Jbeta primers were used. The data were produced by immunoSEQ multiplex PCR, yet TCRdb's version contains in-frame clones alone and is incomplete. Of 55,000 to 70,000 clones listed, 55% to 75% are singletons. About this clone: The target antigen is unknown.

General observations from the study: Indistinguishability led to the exclusion of some V segments, TRBV6-2 and TRBV6-3 included. A later analysis showed TCR association rates differing by HLA locus, peaking at DRB1 and lowest at HLA-C. Several of the most significant clusters were apparently associated with common viral pathogens in a later analysis. Three chains tied to CMV proved CMV antigen-specific in vitro.

The receptor comes from a man aged 40-55 years in good health and CMV-seropositive. Sequenced input: PBMCs. The chain joins TRBV29-1 to TRBJ2-3; 8 bases align to TRBD2. The CDR3 sequence: CSVEGGGIKRGHSTDTQYF. In DNA form, the CDR3 reads TGCAGCGTTGAAGGGGGGGGGATCAAGCGGGGGCACAGCACAGATACGCAGTATTTT.